A selection of T cell receptor beta chains follows, all from one sample in a study of control samples from healthy donors and cancer patients. Data came from immunoSEQ multiplex PCR; TCRdb stores just in-frame clones and leaves some out. The sample holds about 130,000 clones, roughly 90% seen once. The sample taken for sequencing was blood. These receptor sequences come from a man between 18 and 35 years old in good health. Each CDR3 is given with its conserved first and last residue. Fields, in order: clone size, J gene, D gene, V gene, CDR3 DNA, CDR3 protein. D genes are given only for firm matches. Not every row has a clone size; where given, it reads once, few, many or a size class.

.,TRBJ1-2,.,TRBV5-1,TGCGCCAGCAGCTTGGATTCGTTAGACAGTAACTATGGCTACACCTTC,CASSLDSLDSNYGYTF
.,TRBJ2-2,.,TRBV5-1,TGCGCCAGCAGCCCCGTTTCCAGGGGTAAGGTAAACACCGGGGAGCTGTTTTTT,CASSPVSRGKVNTGELFF
.,TRBJ2-7,.,TRBV28,TGTGCCAGCAATACAGGGTACGAGCAGTACTTC,CASNTGYEQYF
.,TRBJ1-4,TRBD1,TRBV7-2,TGTGCCAGCAGCGCTCTCGGGACAGGACCTGAAAAACTGTTTTTT,CASSALGTGPEKLFF
.,TRBJ2-7,TRBD2,TRBV2,TGTGCCAGCAGTCCGACTAGCGGGAGCAACAACGAGCAGTACTTC,CASSPTSGSNNEQYF
once,TRBJ2-5,TRBD1,TRBV10-3,TGTGCCATCAGTGATACCGGGACAGCCGGGGTGACCCAGTACTTC,CAISDTGTAGVTQYF
.,TRBJ2-7,TRBD1,TRBV30,TGTGCCTGGAGTTTCCGCCGGGGACAGGGGATCGAGCAGTACTTC,CAWSFRRGQGIEQYF
.,TRBJ2-7,TRBD1,TRBV27,TGTGCCAGCAGTTCATACAGGGGAAACTACGAGCAGTACTTC,CASSSYRGNYEQYF
.,TRBJ2-6,TRBD1,TRBV15,TGTGCCACCAGCAGCTCAGGGGGCGCTTTGGGGGCCAACGTCCTGACTTTC,CATSSSGGALGANVLTF
.,TRBJ1-2,.,TRBV18,TGTGCCAGCTCACCACCCGCCACCAACTATGGCTACACCTTC,CASSPPATNYGYTF
.,TRBJ2-3,TRBD2,TRBV4-1,TGCGCCAGCAGCCCAGGACTAGCGGAGAACACAGATACGCAGTATTTT,CASSPGLAENTDTQYF
.,TRBJ2-1,.,TRBV4-3,TGCGCCAGCAGCCTACTGGGGTATGAGCAGTTCTTC,CASSLLGYEQFF
.,TRBJ2-1,TRBD2,TRBV6-2/TRBV6-3,TGTGCCAGCAGTTACCCGTTGACTAGCGGGAGCGGCGGCTCCTACAATGAGCAGTTCTTC,CASSYPLTSGSGGSYNEQFF
.,TRBJ2-1,.,TRBV6-6,TGTGCCAGCAGGGCGACAGTCCGGGACTCGAATGAGCAGTTCTTC,CASRATVRDSNEQFF
.,TRBJ2-4,TRBD2,TRBV30,TGTGCCTGGAGTGTCGGGGGGAACATTCAGTACTTC,CAWSVGGNIQYF
.,TRBJ1-4,.,TRBV27,TGTGCCAGCAGTTTGTATAATCAAGTGTACGACAGTCCGAATGAAAAACTGTTTTTT,CASSLYNQVYDSPNEKLFF
.,TRBJ2-7,.,TRBV6-2/TRBV6-3,TGTGCCAGCAGTTATTGGGGTTACGAGCAGTACTTC,CASSYWGYEQYF
.,TRBJ2-1,.,TRBV4-2,TGTGCCAGCAGCCCATCTAGGGACTCTGGAAGGGGCAATGAGCAGTTCTTC,CASSPSRDSGRGNEQFF
.,TRBJ2-1,TRBD2,TRBV3-1/TRBV3-2,TGTGCCAGCAGCCAAAACCCTCGGGGGGGGAATGAGCAGTTCTTC,CASSQNPRGGNEQFF
.,TRBJ2-5,.,TRBV11-2,TGTGCCAGCAGCCTCGGGCCTGACCAGTACTTC,CASSLGPDQYF
.,TRBJ1-4,.,TRBV7-9,TGTGCCAGCAGCTTATTCCGGCAGACGATGGCTAATGAAAAACTGTTTTTT,CASSLFRQTMANEKLFF
.,TRBJ1-1,TRBD1,TRBV14,TGTGCCAGCAGACTCGGGACAGCGGGCCTTGAAGCTTTCTTT,CASRLGTAGLEAFF